Included here is one T cell receptor (beta chain) sequence, with context. This record comes from a study of blood T cell repertoires in COVID-19. Measured with immunoSEQ multiplex PCR; TCRdb has only the in-frame clones, and not every one. The table shows some 150,000 clones, with 75% to 90% occurring only once. Losses at the gene ends were 3 bases for V and 4 bases for J; bases not matched to a gene: 2. This CDR3 spans 14 amino acids. The germline V gene has CDR1 SGHRS and CDR2 YFSETQ. The clonotype comes from a woman between 65 and 79 years old with acute or convalescent COVID-19. The chain has TRBV5-1 and TRBJ2-2, with 8 positions matching TRBD1. The source material was peripheral blood. The CDR3 protein is CASSSTGVTGELFF. As DNA, the CDR3 is TGCGCCAGCAGCTCGACAGGGGTCACCGGGGAGCTGTTTTTT.